Included here is one T cell receptor (beta chain) sequence, with context. This sample is drawn from a study of blood T cell repertoires in COVID-19. Looking at the study overall: Researchers got acute and convalescent COVID-19 samples from the United States, Italy and Spain.

Original analysis: Amplifying reference gene primers gave estimates of nucleated cell counts. Assay: immunoSEQ multiplex PCR; the TCRdb copy retains only in-frame clones and omits some. Clone size and V and J calls were adopted from that table, with D and trimming inferred from the DNA. The sample lists roughly 78,000 clones, around 90% occurring once. There are 13 residues in the CDR3. Germline loops: CDR1 SEHNR, CDR2 FQNEAQ (reference sequence). After removal of 5 bases from V and 11 bases from J, the junction contained 9 bases not matched to a gene. The sequencing input was peripheral blood. This receptor was taken from a man aged 45 to 65 with acute or convalescent COVID-19. The chain joins TRBV7-9 to TRBJ1-1, with 9 bases fitting TRBD1. DNA of the CDR3: TGTGCCAGCAGCGTTGGGACAGGGCGCACGGCTTTCTTT. This translates into CASSVGTGRTAFF. The variable domain in full, completed from reference TRBV7-9 and TRBJ1-1, reads DTGVSQNPRHKITKRGQNVTFRCDPISEHNRLYWYRQTLGQGPEFLTYFQNEAQLEKSRLLSDRFSAERPKGSFSTLEIQRTEQGDSAMYLCASSVGTGRTAFFGQGTRLTVV.